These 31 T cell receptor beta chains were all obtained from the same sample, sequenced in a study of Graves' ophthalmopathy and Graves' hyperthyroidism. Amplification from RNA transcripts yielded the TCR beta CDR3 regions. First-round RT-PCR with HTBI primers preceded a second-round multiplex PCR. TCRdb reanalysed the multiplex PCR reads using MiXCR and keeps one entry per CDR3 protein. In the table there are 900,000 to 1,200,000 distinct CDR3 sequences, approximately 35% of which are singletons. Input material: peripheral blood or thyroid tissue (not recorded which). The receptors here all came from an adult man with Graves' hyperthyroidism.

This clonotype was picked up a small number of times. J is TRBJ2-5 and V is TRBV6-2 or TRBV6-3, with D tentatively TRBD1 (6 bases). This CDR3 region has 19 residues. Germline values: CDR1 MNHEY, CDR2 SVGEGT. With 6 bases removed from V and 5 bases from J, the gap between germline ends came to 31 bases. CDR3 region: CASRTLRPAGARLRETQYF. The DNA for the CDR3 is TGTGCCAGCAGAACTCTTCGACCCGCAGGGGCCAGGTTACGGGAGACCCAGTACTTC.

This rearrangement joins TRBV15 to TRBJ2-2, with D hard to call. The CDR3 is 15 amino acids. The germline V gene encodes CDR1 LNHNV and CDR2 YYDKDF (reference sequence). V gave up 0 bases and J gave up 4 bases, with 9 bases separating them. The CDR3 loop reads CATSRDKGITGELFF. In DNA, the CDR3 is TGTGCCACCAGCAGAGACAAAGGGATCACCGGGGAGCTGTTTTTT. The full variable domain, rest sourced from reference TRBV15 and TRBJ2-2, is DAMVIQNPRYQVTQFGKPVTLSCSQTLNHNVMYWYQQKSSQAPKLLFHYYDKDFNNEADTPDNFQSRRPNTSFCFLDIRSPGLGDTAMYLCATSRDKGITGELFFGEGSRLTVL.

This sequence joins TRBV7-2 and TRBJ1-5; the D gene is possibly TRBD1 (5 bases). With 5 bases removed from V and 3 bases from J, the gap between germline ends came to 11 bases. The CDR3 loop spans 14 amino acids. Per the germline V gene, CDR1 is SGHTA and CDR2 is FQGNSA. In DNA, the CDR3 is TGTGCCAGCAGCCCAGGGCGAAACAATCAGCCCCAGCATTTT. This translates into CASSPGRNNQPQHF.

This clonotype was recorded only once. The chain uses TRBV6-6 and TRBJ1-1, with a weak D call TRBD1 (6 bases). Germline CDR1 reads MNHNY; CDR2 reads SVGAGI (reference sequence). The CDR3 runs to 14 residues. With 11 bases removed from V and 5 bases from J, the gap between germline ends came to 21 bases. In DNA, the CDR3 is TGTGCCGGGAAGGGGGGGGTATTCGGGACTGAAGCTTTCTTT. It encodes CAGKGGVFGTEAFF.

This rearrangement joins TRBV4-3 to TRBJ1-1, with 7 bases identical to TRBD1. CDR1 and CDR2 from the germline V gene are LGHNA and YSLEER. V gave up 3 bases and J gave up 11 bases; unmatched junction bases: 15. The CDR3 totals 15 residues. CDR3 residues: CASSQGQNTRLRAFF. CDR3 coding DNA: TGCGCCAGCAGCCAGGGACAGAACACCCGTTTACGTGCTTTCTTT.

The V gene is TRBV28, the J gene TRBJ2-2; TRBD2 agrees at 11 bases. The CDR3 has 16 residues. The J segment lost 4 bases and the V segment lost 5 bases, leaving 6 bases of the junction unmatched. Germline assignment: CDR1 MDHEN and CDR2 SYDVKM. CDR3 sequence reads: CASSLTGTSGTGELFF. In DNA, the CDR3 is TGTGCCAGCAGTCTTACCGGGACTAGCGGCACCGGGGAGCTGTTTTTT. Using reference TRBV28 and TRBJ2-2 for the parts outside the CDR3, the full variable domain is DVKVTQSSRYLVKRTGEKVFLECVQDMDHENMFWYRQDPGLGLRLIYFSYDVKMKEKGDIPEGYSVSREKKERFSLILESASTNQTSMYLCASSLTGTSGTGELFFGEGSRLTVL.

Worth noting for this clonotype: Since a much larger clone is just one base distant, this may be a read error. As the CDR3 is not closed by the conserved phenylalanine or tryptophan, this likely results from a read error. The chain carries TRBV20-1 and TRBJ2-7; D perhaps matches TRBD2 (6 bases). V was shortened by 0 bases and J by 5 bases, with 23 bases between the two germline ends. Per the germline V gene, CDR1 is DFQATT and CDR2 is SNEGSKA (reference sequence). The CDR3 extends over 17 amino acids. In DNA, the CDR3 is TGCAGTGCTAGAGATCTCCTGCGGGGAACCCAGGTCCACGAGCAGTACCTC. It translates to CSARDLLRGTQVHEQYL.

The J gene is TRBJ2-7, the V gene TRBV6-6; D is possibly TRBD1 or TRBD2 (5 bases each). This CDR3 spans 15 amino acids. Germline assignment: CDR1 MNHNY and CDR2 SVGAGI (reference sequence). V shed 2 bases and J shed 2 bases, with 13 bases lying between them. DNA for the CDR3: TGTGCCAGCAGTTACAGTGAGGGACGTCCCTACGAGCAGTACTTC. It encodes CASSYSEGRPYEQYF.

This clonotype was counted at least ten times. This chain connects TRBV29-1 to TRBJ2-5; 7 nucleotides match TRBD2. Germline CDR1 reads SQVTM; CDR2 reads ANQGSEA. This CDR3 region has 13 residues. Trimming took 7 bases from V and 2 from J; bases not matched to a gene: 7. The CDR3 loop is CSAATSRQETQYF. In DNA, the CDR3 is TGCAGCGCCGCGACTAGCAGGCAAGAGACCCAGTACTTC.

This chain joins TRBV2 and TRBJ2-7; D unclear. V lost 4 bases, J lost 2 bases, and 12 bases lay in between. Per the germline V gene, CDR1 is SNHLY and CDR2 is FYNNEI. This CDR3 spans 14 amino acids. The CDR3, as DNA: TGTGCCAGCAGTGCAACTATTACAGCCTACGAGCAGTACTTC. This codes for CASSATITAYEQYF.

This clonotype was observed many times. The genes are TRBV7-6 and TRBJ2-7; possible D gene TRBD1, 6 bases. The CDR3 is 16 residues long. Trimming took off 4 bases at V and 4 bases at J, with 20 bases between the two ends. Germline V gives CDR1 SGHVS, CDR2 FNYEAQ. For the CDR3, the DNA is TGTGCCAGCAGCTCCATTCAGGGGAAGGGCCCGTACGAGCAGTACTTC. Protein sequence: CASSSIQGKGPYEQYF.

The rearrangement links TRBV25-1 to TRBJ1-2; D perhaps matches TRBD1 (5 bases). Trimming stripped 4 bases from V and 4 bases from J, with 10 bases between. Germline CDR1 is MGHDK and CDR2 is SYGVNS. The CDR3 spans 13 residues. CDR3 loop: CASSAGDGYGYTF. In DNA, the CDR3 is TGTGCCAGCAGTGCGGGGGACGGCTATGGCTACACCTTC.

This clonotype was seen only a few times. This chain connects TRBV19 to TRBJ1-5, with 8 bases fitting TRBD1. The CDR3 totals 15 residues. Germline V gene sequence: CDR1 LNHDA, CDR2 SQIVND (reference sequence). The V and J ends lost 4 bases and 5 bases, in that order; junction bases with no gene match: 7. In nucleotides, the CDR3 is TGTGCCAGTAGTACCGAAAGGACAGGGCATCAGCCCCAGCATTTT. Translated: CASSTERTGHQPQHF.

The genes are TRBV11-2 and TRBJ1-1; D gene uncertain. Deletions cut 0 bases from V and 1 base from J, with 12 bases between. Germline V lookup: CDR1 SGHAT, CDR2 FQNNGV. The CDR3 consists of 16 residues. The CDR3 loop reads CASSLDLSWRNTEAFF. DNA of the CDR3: TGTGCCAGCAGCTTAGACCTGTCATGGCGGAACACTGAAGCTTTCTTT.

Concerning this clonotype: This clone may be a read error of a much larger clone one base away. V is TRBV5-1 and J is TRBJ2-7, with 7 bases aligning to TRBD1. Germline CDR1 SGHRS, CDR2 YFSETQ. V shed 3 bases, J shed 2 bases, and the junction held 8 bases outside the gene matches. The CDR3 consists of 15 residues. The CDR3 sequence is CASSSTGTATYEQYF. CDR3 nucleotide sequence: TGCGCCAGCAGCTCAACCGGGACAGCTACCTACGAGCAGTACTTC.

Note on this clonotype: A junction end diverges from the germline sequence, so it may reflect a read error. This CDR3 reads CIACQADTQYF. CDR3 DNA sequence: TGCATTGCTTGCCAGGCAGATACGCAGTATTTT. This sequence joins TRBV20-1 and TRBJ2-3; D uncertain. The length of the CDR3 is 11 residues. CDR1 DFQATT and CDR2 SNEGSKA come from the germline V gene (reference sequence).

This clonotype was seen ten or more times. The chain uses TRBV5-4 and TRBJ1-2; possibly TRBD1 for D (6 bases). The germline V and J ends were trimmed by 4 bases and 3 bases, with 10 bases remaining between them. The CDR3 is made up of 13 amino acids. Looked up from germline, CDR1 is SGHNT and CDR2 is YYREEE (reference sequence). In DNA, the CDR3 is TGTGCCAGCAGCGGGGGGGCAGACTATGGCTACACCTTC. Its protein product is CASSGGADYGYTF.

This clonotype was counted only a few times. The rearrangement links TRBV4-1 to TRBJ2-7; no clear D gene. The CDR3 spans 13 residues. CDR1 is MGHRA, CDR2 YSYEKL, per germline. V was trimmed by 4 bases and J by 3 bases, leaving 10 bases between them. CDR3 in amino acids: CASSLVSFYEQYF. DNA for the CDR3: TGCGCCAGCAGCCTAGTATCTTTCTACGAGCAGTACTTC.

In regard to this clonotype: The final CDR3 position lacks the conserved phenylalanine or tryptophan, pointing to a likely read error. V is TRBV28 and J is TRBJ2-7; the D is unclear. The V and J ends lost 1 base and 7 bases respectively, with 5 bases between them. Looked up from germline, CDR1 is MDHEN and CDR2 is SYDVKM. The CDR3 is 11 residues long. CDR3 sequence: CASSLSLEQYL. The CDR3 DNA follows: TGTGCCAGCAGTTTATCGTTGGAGCAGTACCTC.

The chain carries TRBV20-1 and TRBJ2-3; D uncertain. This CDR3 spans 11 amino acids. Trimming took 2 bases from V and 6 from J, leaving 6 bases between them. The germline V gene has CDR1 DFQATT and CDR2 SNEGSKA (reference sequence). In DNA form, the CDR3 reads TGCAGTGCTAGACTCACGGATACGCAGTATTTT. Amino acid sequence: CSARLTDTQYF.

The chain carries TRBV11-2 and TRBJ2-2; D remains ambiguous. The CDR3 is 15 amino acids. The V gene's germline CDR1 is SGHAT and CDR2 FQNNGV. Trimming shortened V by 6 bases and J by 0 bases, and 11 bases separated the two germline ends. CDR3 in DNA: TGTGCCAGCAGAGTCCGGTTCGCGAACACCGGGGAGCTGTTTTTT. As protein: CASRVRFANTGELFF.

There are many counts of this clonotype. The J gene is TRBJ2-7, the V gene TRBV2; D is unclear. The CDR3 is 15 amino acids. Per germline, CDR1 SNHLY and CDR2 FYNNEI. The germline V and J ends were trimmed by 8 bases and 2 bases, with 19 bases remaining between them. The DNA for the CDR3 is TGTGCCAGCCCCGAGGTGGCCGGGCGCCCCTACGAGCAGTACTTC. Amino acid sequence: CASPEVAGRPYEQYF.

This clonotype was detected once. For the CDR3, the DNA is TGCGCCAGCATGGAGGCAATAGGACATGGGGCTTTCTTT. The encoded protein is CASMEAIGHGAFF. The chain joins TRBV4-3 to TRBJ1-1; D is possibly TRBD1 (5 bases). Germline loops: CDR1 LGHNA, CDR2 YSLEER. The CDR3 consists of 13 residues. Trimming took 7 bases from V and 11 from J, leaving 20 bases between them.

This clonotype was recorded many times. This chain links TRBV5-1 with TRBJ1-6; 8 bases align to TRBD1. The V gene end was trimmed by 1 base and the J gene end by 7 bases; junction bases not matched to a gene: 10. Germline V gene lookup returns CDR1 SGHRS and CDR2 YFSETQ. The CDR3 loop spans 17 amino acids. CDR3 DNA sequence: TGCGCCAGCAGCTTGACCCCCGGACAGGGCGGAAATTCACCCCTCCACTTT. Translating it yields CASSLTPGQGGNSPLHF.

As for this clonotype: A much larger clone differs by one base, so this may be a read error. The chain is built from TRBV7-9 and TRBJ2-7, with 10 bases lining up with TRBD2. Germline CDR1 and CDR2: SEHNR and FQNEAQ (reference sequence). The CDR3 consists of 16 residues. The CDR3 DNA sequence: TGTGCCAGCAGCACCGTTCCCCTAGCGGGGGCCTACGAGCCGTACTTC. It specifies CASSTVPLAGAYEPYF.

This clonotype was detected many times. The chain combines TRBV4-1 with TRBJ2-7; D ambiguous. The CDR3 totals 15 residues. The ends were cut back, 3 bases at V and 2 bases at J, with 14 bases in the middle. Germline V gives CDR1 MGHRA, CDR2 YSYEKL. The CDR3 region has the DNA TGCGCCAGCAGCCAGGGTCTCCGCACTACCTACGAGCAGTACTTC. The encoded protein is CASSQGLRTTYEQYF.

The CDR3 reads CATSRVAGDRETQYF. The CDR3 region has the DNA TGTGCCACCAGCAGAGTGGCAGGGGACCGAGAGACCCAGTACTTC. The genes are TRBV15 and TRBJ2-5, with D possibly TRBD1 on 6 matching bases. This CDR3 has 15 amino acids. CDR1 is LNHNV, CDR2 YYDKDF, per germline (reference sequence). Trimming cost V 1 base and J 4 bases, with 13 bases left between them.

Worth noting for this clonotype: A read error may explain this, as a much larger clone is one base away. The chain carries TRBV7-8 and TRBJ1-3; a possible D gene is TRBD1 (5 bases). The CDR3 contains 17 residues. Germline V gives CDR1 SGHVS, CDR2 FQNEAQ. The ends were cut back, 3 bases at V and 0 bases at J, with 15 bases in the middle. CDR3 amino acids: CASSFQGRTNSGNTIYF. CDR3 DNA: TGTGCCAGCAGCTTCCAGGGCAGAACCAACTCTGGAAACACCATATATTTT.

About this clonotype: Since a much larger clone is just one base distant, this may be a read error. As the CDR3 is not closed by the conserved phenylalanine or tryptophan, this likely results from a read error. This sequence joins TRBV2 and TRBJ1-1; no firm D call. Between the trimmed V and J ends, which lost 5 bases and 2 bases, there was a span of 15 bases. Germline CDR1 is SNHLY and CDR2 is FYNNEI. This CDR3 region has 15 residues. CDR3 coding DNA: TGTGCCAGCAGTTGGGCCATACTGGATAACACTGAAGCTTTCCTT. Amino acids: CASSWAILDNTEAFL.

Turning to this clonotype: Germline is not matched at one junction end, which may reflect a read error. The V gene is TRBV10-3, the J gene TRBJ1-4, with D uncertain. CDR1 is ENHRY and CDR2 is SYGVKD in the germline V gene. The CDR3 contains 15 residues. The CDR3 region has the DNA TGTGCCAGCAGTCCTCAGACGGCAACTAATGAAAAACTGTTTTTT. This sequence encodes CASSPQTATNEKLFF.

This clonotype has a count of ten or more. In DNA form, the CDR3 reads TGCGCCAGCAGCTTGACAGGCTTACGCCAAGAGACCCAGTACTTC. It codes for CASSLTGLRQETQYF. The chain combines TRBV5-1 with TRBJ2-5; possibly TRBD1 for D (5 bases). This CDR3 region has 15 residues. Germline loops: CDR1 SGHRS, CDR2 YFSETQ. Trimming left V 1 base short and J 1 base short, with 11 bases between.